The present T cell receptor (beta chain) was sequenced within a study of OX40 agonist ivuxolimab in advanced cancers. About the research overall: Participants averaged approximately 60 years of age (range roughly 23 to 90) and were 75% to 90% male.

With respect to this clone: Its specificity is unknown.

Measured with immunoSEQ multiplex PCR; TCRdb has only the in-frame clones, and not every one. The sample has fewer than 90,000 clones; 65% to 90% are singletons. The CDR3 is made up of 17 amino acids. With 1 base clipped from V and 0 bases from J, the junction kept 9 bases outside the gene matches. Germline V lookup: CDR1 SGHRS, CDR2 YFSETQ. Findings and caveats of the study: The CD4+ and CD8+ T cells in the blood had expanded clonally by week 6 at 0.1 to 3.0 mg/kg.

This chain connects TRBV5-1 to TRBJ2-7, with 8 nucleotides matching TRBD2. This clonotype was sampled from an adult with an advanced solid tumor such as melanoma, head and neck, liver or kidney cancer. The material was CD4+ or CD8+ T cells sorted from blood, obtained in a trial of the OX40 agonist ivuxolimab. The CDR3: CASSLTGTSGASYEQYF. The CDR3 region has the DNA TGCGCCAGCAGCTTGACCGGAACTAGCGGTGCCTCCTACGAGCAGTACTTC. The variable domain in full, completed from reference TRBV5-1 and TRBJ2-7, reads KAGVTQTPRYLIKTRGQQVTLSCSPISGHRSVSWYQQTPGQGLQFLFEYFSETQRNKGNFPGRFSGRQFSNSRSEMNVSTLELGDSALYLCASSLTGTSGASYEQYFGPGTRLTVT.